This TCR beta chain comes out of a study of CD8+ T cells in alopecia areata. Extracted RNA was reverse transcribed, and the resulting cDNA served as sequencing template. Profiled with immunoSEQ multiplex PCR; TCRdb holds only in-frame clones, not every one. The data hold approximately 280,000 clones, with over 45% observed a single time. A remark on this clone: Other DNA sequences within the sample encode an identical CDR3.

Indicated treatment: oral pan-JAK inhibitor, 5-10 mg twice daily. This CDR3 is built from 14 residues. Per the germline V gene, CDR1 is KGHSH and CDR2 is LQKENI. Trimming removed 3 bases from V and 2 bases from J, with 9 bases in between. This TCR derives from a human donor with alopecia areata. The sequenced sample was CD4+ T cells sorted from blood, obtained at week 24, from a patient treated with tofacitinib. This sequence joins TRBV18 and TRBJ2-3; a possible D gene is TRBD2 (5 bases). The CDR3 coding sequence is TGTGCCAGCTCACCCCCGGGATCCACAGATACGCAGTATTTT. Protein: CASSPPGSTDTQYF.